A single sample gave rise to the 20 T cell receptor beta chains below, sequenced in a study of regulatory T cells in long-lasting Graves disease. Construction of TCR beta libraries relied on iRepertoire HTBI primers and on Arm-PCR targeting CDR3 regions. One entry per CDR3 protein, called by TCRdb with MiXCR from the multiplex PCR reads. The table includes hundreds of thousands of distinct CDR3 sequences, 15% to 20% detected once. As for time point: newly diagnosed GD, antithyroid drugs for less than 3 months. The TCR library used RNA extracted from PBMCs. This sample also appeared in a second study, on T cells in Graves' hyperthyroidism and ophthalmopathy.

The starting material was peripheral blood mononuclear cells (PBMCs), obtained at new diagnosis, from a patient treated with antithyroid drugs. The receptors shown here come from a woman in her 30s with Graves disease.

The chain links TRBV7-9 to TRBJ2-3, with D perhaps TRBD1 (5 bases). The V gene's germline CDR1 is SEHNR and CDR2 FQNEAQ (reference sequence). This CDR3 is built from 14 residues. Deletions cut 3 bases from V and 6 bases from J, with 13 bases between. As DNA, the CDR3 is TGTGCCAGCAGCTTGGGTCAGGGCTACGATACGCAGTATTTT. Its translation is CASSLGQGYDTQYF.

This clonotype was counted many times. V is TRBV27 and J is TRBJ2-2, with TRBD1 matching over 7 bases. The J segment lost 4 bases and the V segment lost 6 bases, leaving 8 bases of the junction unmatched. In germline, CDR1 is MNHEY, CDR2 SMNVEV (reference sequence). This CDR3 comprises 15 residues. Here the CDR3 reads CASRKDRVGTGELFF. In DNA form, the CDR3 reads TGTGCCAGCAGGAAAGACAGGGTCGGCACCGGGGAGCTGTTTTTT.

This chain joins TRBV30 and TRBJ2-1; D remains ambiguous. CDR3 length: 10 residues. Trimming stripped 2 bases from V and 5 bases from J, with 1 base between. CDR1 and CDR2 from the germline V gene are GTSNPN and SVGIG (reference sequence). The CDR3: CAWSNNEQFF. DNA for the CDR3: TGTGCCTGGAGTAACAATGAGCAGTTCTTC.

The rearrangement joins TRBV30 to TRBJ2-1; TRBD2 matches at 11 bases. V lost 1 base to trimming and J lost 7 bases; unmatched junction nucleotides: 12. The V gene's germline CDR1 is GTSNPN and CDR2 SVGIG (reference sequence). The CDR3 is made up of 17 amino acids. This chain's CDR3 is CAWSATRTSGSINEQFF. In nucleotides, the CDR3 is TGTGCCTGGAGTGCGACCCGCACTAGCGGGAGTATTAATGAGCAGTTCTTC.

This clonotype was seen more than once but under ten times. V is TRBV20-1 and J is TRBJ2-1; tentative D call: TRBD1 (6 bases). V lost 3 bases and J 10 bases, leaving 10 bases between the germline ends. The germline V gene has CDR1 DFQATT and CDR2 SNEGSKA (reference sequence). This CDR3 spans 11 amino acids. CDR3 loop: CSASRGWEQFF. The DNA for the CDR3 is TGCAGTGCTAGTAGGGGGTGGGAGCAGTTCTTC.

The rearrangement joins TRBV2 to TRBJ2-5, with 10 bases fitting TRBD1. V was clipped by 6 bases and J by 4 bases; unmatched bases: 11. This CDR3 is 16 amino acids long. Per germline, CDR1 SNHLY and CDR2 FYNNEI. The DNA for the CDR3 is TGTGCCAGCAGGCCACTGGGACAGGGGACAGGAGAGACCCAGTACTTC. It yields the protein CASRPLGQGTGETQYF.

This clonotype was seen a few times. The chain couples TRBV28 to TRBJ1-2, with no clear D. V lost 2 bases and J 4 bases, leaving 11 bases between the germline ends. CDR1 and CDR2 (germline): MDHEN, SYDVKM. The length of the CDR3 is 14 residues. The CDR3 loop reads CASSLEGLIYGYTF. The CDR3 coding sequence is TGTGCCAGCAGTTTAGAGGGATTAATCTATGGCTACACCTTC.

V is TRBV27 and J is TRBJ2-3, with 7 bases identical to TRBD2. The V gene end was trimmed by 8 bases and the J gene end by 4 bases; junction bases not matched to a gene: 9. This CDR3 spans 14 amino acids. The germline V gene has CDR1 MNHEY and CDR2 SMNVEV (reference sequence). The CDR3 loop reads CASRRTRQADTQYF. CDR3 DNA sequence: TGTGCCAGCCGCCGGACTAGGCAAGCAGATACGCAGTATTTT.

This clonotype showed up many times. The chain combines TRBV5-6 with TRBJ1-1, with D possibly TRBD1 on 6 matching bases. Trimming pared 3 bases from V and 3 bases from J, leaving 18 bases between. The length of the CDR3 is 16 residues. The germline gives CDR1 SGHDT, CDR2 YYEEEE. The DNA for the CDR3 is TGTGCCAGCAGCTCCCAGGGGTGGGGGCAGTACACTGAAGCTTTCTTT. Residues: CASSSQGWGQYTEAFF. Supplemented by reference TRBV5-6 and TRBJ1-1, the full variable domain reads DAGVTQSPTHLIKTRGQQVTLRCSPKSGHDTVSWYQQALGQGPQFIFQYYEEEERQRGNFPDRFSGHQFPNYSSELNVNALLLGDSALYLCASSSQGWGQYTEAFFGQGTRLTVV.

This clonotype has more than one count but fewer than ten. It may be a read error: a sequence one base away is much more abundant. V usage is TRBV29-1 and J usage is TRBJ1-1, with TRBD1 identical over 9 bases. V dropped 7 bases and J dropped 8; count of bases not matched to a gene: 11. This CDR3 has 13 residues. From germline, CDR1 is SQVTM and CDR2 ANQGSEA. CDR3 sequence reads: CSAQLDRGGEAFF. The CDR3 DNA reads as TGCAGCGCACAGTTGGACAGGGGAGGGGAAGCTTTCTTT.

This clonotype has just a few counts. Here the CDR3 DNA reads TGCAGTGCTAGAGATGCGGACGAAATGACCACAGATACGCAGTATTTT. It is translated as CSARDADEMTTDTQYF. The chain couples TRBV20-1 to TRBJ2-3; no clear D. The CDR3 runs 16 residues. Deletions cut 0 bases from V and 2 bases from J, with 15 bases between. Germline loops: CDR1 DFQATT, CDR2 SNEGSKA (reference sequence).

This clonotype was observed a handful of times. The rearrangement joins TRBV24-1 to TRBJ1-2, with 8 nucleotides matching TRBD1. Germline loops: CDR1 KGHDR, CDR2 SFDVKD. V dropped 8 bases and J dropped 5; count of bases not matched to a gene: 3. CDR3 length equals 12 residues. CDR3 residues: CATMDREYGYTF. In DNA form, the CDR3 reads TGTGCCACCATGGACAGGGAATATGGCTACACCTTC.

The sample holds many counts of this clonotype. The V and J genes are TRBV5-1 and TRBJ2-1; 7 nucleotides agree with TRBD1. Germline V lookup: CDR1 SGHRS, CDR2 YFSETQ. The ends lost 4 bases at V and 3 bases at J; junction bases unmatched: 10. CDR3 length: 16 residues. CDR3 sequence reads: CASSPDPTGVYNEQFF. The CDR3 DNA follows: TGCGCCAGCAGCCCAGACCCTACAGGGGTCTACAATGAGCAGTTCTTC.

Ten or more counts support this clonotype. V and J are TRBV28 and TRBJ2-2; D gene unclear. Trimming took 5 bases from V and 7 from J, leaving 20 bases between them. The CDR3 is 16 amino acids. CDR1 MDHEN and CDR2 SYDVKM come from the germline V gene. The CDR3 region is CASSTDRWDGLGELFF. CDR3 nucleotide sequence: TGTGCCAGCAGTACGGACCGGTGGGATGGTCTCGGGGAGCTGTTTTTT.

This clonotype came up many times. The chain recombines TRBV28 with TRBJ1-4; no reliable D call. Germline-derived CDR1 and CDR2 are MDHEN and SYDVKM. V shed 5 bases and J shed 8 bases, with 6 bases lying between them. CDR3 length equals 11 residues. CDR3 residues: CASSRFEKLFF. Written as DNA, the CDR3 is TGTGCCAGCAGTAGGTTCGAAAAACTGTTTTTT.

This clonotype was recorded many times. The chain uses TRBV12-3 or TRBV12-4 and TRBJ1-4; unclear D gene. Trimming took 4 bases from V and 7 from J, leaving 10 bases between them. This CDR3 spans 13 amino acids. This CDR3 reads CASSSGGFEKLFF. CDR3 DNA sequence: TGTGCCAGCAGTTCTGGAGGGTTTGAAAAACTGTTTTTT.

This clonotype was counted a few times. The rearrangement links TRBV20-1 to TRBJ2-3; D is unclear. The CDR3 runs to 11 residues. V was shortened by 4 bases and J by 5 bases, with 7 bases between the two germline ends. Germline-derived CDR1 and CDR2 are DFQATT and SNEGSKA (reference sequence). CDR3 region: CSATGLDTQYF. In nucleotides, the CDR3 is TGCAGTGCTACAGGCTTAGATACGCAGTATTTT.

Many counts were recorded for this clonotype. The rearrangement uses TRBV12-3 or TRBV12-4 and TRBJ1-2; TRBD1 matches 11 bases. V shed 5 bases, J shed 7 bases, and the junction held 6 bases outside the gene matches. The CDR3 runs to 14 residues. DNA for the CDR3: TGTGCCAGCAGTGTCGGGACAGGGGGTGGTGGCTACACCTTC. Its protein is CASSVGTGGGGYTF.

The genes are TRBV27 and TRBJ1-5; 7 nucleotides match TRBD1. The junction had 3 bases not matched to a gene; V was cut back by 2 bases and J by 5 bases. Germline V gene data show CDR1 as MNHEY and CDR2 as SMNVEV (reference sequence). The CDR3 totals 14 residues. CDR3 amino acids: CASSLGTAHQPQHF. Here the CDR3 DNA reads TGTGCCAGCAGTTTAGGGACAGCGCATCAGCCCCAGCATTTT.

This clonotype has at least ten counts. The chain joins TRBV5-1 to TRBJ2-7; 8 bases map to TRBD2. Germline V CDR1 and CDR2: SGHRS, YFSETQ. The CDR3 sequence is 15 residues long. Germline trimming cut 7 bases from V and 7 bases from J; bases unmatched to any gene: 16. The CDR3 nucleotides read TGCGCCAGCCGACCAGCCGGGACTAGAAATGGGGAGCAGTACTTC. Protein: CASRPAGTRNGEQYF.